The clone carrying this T cell receptor beta chain was counted a single time. Its antigen is unknown. Trimming removed 4 bases from V and 1 base from J, with 8 bases in between. This CDR3 contains 14 residues. Germline V gene lookup returns CDR1 LNHNV and CDR2 YYDKDF (reference sequence). Anyone with autoimmune disease history or systemic immunosuppression was excluded. Profiled with immunoSEQ multiplex PCR; TCRdb holds only in-frame clones, not every one. In the table there are fewer than 80,000 clones, approximately 90% of which are singletons. The data were obtained in a study of OX40 agonist ivuxolimab in advanced cancers. On the study more broadly: Three patients, one with hepatocellular carcinoma and two with cutaneous melanoma, achieved partial responses. Notes on the study in general: Expanded clones were, on average, more numerous in CD8+ T cells than in CD4+. There was clonal expansion of CD4+ and CD8+ blood T cells by week 6 at 0.1 to 3.0 mg/kg.

Specimen: CD4+ or CD8+ T cells sorted from blood, collected in a trial of the OX40 agonist ivuxolimab. This receptor was obtained from an adult with an advanced solid tumor such as melanoma, head and neck, liver or kidney cancer. J is TRBJ2-1 and V is TRBV15, with D hard to call. In DNA, the CDR3 is TGTGCCACCAGCATAGCCGGTTCCTACAATGAGCAGTTCTTC. It encodes CATSIAGSYNEQFF.